Detailed here is one T cell receptor (beta chain). Its antigen is undetermined. Here immunoSEQ multiplex PCR was the method, and the copy in TCRdb shows in-frame clones only, minus some. In the table there are about 680,000 clones, approximately 73% of which are singletons. This sample is part of a study of shared clonotypes between healthy human individuals. Study as a whole: Each donor contributed plates that comprised three CD4 naive, three CD4 memory, two CD8 naive and one CD8 memory. The study, taken as a whole, reports: On the whole, naive subsets had larger estimated richness than memory subsets had.

Deletions cut 4 bases from V and 7 bases from J, with 15 bases between. The CDR3 is 14 residues long. Germline CDR1 SGHRS, CDR2 YFSETQ. This chain joins TRBV5-1 and TRBJ2-1; D not certain. This receptor was taken from a woman aged 25 to 39 in good health. Sequenced: memory CD4+ T cells sorted from blood. Subset given: CD45RA-negative fraction. The CDR3 region is CASSTILGPNEQFF. The CDR3 DNA is TGCGCCAGCAGCACTATTTTAGGCCCTAATGAGCAGTTCTTC. The whole variable domain, remainder taken from reference TRBV5-1 and TRBJ2-1, is KAGVTQTPRYLIKTRGQQVTLSCSPISGHRSVSWYQQTPGQGLQFLFEYFSETQRNKGNFPGRFSGRQFSNSRSEMNVSTLELGDSALYLCASSTILGPNEQFFGPGTRLTVL.